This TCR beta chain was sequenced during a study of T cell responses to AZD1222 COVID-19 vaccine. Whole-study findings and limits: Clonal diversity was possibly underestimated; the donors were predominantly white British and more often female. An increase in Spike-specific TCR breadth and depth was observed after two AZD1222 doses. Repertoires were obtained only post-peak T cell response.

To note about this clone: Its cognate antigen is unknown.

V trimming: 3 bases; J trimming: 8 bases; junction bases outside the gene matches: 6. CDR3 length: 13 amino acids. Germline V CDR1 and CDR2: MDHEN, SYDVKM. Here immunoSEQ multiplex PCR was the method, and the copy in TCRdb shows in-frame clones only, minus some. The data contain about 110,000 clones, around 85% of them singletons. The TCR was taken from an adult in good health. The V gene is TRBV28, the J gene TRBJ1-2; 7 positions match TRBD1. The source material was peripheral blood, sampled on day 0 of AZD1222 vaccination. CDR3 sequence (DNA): TGTGCCAGCAGTTTCAAGGGGGCGGGCGGCTACACCTTC. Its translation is CASSFKGAGGYTF.